The 32 T cell receptor beta chains listed next were all sequenced from one sample in a study of a mutant IDH1 vaccine in newly diagnosed glioma. Regarding time point: week 35, safety follow-up. In the vaccine, a single dose held 300 ug of the mutant IDH1 20-mer peptide, along with topical imiquimod. Clones were sequenced by immunoSEQ multiplex PCR, and TCRdb holds only the in-frame ones, with some missing. The sample includes under 50,000 clones, around nine tenths of them seen just once. These TCRs' antigens remain unknown. The starting material was PBMCs, obtained from a glioma patient whose treatment included an IDH1 peptide vaccine. The receptors come from a middle-aged woman with glioma.

The chain recombines TRBV5-1 with TRBJ2-1, with 10 bases matching TRBD1. V trimming: 0 bases; J trimming: 9 bases; junction bases outside the gene matches: 6. The CDR3 sequence is 15 residues long. Germline lookup yields CDR1 SGHRS and CDR2 YFSETQ. The CDR3 loop is CASSLGDRGPSEQFF. The CDR3 nucleotides are TGCGCCAGCAGCTTGGGGGACAGGGGCCCTAGTGAGCAGTTCTTC.

The chain employs TRBV6-1 and TRBJ1-2; D is possibly TRBD1 (6 bases). Germline V gives CDR1 MNHNS, CDR2 SASEGT. The germline V and J ends were trimmed by 6 bases and 6 bases, with 11 bases remaining between them. The CDR3 has 12 amino acids. CDR3 sequence (DNA): TGTGCCAGCAGGGACAGTCCGGATGGCTACACCTTC. Translation: CASRDSPDGYTF.

This rearrangement joins TRBV10-3 to TRBJ2-2, with TRBD2 matching over 8 bases. Germline-derived CDR1 and CDR2 are ENHRY and SYGVKD. V dropped 3 bases and J dropped 3; count of bases not matched to a gene: 0. The CDR3 length is 14 residues. CDR3 bases: TGTGCCATCAGTGACGGGGGGGACACCGGGGAGCTGTTTTTT. This gives the protein CAISDGGDTGELFF.

This clone has only a few counts. This chain connects TRBV19 to TRBJ1-6, with a tentative D call TRBD1 (6 bases). CDR1 LNHDA and CDR2 SQIVND come from the germline V gene (reference sequence). The length of the CDR3 is 18 residues. Trimming pared 4 bases from V and 9 bases from J, leaving 25 bases between. DNA for the CDR3: TGTGCCAGTAGTAGGGGGCGCCCGACCGGGACCACGAGTTCACCCCTCCACTTT. As protein: CASSRGRPTGTTSSPLHF.

This sequence joins TRBV10-3 and TRBJ2-7; D is undetermined. Germline-derived CDR1 and CDR2 are ENHRY and SYGVKD. The CDR3 loop spans 10 amino acids. This CDR3 is CASGSHEQYF. The DNA of the CDR3 is TGTGCATCTGGAAGTCACGAGCAGTACTTC.

V and J are TRBV5-4 and TRBJ1-1, with 8 bases fitting TRBD1. J lost 4 bases, V lost 0 bases, and 5 bases had no gene match. CDR1 is SGHNT and CDR2 is YYREEE in the germline V gene (reference sequence). The CDR3 runs 15 residues. CDR3: CASSLAWGQVTEAFF. The CDR3 nucleotides are TGTGCCAGCAGCTTGGCCTGGGGACAGGTCACTGAAGCTTTCTTT.

V and J are TRBV2 and TRBJ2-7; D is uncertain. The CDR3 consists of 12 residues. Trimming removed 6 bases at V and 3 bases at J, with 9 bases between. Germline V CDR1 and CDR2: SNHLY, FYNNEI. The CDR3 DNA reads TGTGCCAGCAGGCCGGACGGCTACGAGCAGTACTTC. Encoded protein: CASRPDGYEQYF.

This chain connects TRBV11-2 to TRBJ1-1; a possible D gene is TRBD1 (5 bases). Per germline, CDR1 SGHAT and CDR2 FQNNGV. The V gene lost 1 base and the J gene lost 3 bases, with 21 bases spanning the gap. The CDR3 runs 18 residues. This CDR3 is CASSLGRGAGRSYTEAFF. DNA of the CDR3: TGTGCCAGCAGCTTAGGTCGCGGGGCGGGTCGTTCCTACACTGAAGCTTTCTTT.

The J gene is TRBJ2-1, the V gene TRBV7-9; possibly TRBD2 for D (5 bases). There are 16 residues in the CDR3. V was shortened by 1 base and J by 5 bases, with 15 bases between the two germline ends. Germline V lookup: CDR1 SEHNR, CDR2 FQNEAQ (reference sequence). The CDR3 is CASSLGERRYDNEQFF. The DNA of the CDR3 is TGTGCCAGCAGCTTAGGTGAGCGGAGGTATGACAATGAGCAGTTCTTC.

This clone was counted a single time. This chain joins TRBV5-8 and TRBJ2-4; 10 positions match TRBD2. The trim removed 0 bases at V and 0 bases at J, leaving 0 bases unmatched. The CDR3 extends over 16 amino acids. Per the germline V gene, CDR1 is SGHTS and CDR2 is YDEGEE. CDR3 sequence (DNA): TGTGCCAGCAGCTTGGGACTAGCGGGAGCCAAAAACATTCAGTACTTC. Translated, it gives CASSLGLAGAKNIQYF.

The chain's CDR3 is CASRRHQYEQYF. The CDR3, as DNA: TGTGCCAGCAGACGACACCAATACGAGCAGTACTTC. V usage is TRBV6-5 and J usage is TRBJ2-7, with unresolved D. Germline-derived CDR1 and CDR2 are MNHEY and SVGAGI. Trimming removed 6 bases at V and 4 bases at J, with 10 bases between. CDR3 length equals 12 residues.

The rearrangement joins TRBV19 to TRBJ1-5; TRBD1 aligns across 9 bases. After removal of 6 bases from V and 3 bases from J, the junction contained 12 bases not matched to a gene. The germline V gene has CDR1 LNHDA and CDR2 SQIVND (reference sequence). This CDR3 has 17 residues. CDR3: CASSPVGGQGHNQPQHF. CDR3 bases: TGTGCCAGTAGCCCAGTTGGGGGACAGGGCCACAATCAGCCCCAGCATTTT.

The chain has TRBV27 and TRBJ2-5; D not certain. CDR3 length: 15 residues. Germline assignment: CDR1 MNHEY and CDR2 SMNVEV (reference sequence). V lost 8 bases to trimming and J lost 4 bases, with 20 bases between them. CDR3 sequence (DNA): TGTGCCAGCCTCAGCTTGTCTGGGCTGGGAGAGACCCAGTACTTC. It yields the protein CASLSLSGLGETQYF.

This sequence joins TRBV5-1 and TRBJ2-7, with D unclear. CDR1 is SGHRS and CDR2 is YFSETQ in the germline V gene. The CDR3 spans 14 residues. Trimming pared 0 bases from V and 0 bases from J, leaving 7 bases between. CDR3 residues: CASSLVPGSYEQYF. The CDR3 DNA sequence: TGCGCCAGCAGCTTGGTGCCAGGCTCCTACGAGCAGTACTTC.

The genes are TRBV4-2 and TRBJ2-3; 10 nucleotides line up with TRBD2. From germline, CDR1 is LGHNA and CDR2 YNFKEQ. The J segment lost 0 bases and the V segment lost 3 bases, leaving 9 bases of the junction unmatched. The CDR3 runs 18 residues. The CDR3 DNA is TGTGCCAGCAGCCAGGATCCTAGCGGGAGTGCTAGCACAGATACGCAGTATTTT. It is translated as CASSQDPSGSASTDTQYF.

This clone has a single count. The V call is TRBV9, the J call TRBJ1-2; possibly TRBD1 for D (6 bases). This CDR3 has 15 residues. CDR1 SGDLS and CDR2 YYNGEE come from the germline V gene. V lost 0 bases to trimming and J lost 8 bases, with 17 bases between them. CDR3 in DNA: TGTGCCAGCAGCGTAGGATACCAGGGGTCTTGGGGCTACACCTTC. It translates to CASSVGYQGSWGYTF. Together with reference TRBV9 and TRBJ1-2, the CDR3 gives the full variable domain: DSGVTQTPKHLITATGQRVTLRCSPRSGDLSVYWYQQSLDQGLQFLIQYYNGEERAKGNILERFSAQQFPDLHSELNLSSLELGDSALYFCASSVGYQGSWGYTFGSGTRLTVV.

The rearrangement links TRBV29-1 to TRBJ2-7; D is uncertain. This CDR3 has 14 amino acids. V was trimmed by 5 bases and J by 4 bases, leaving 18 bases between them. Germline assignment: CDR1 SQVTM and CDR2 ANQGSEA. CDR3 bases: TGCAGCGTTCTGAGTATGGGAACACAATACGAGCAGTACTTC. This codes for CSVLSMGTQYEQYF.

The J gene is TRBJ2-5, the V gene TRBV27, with D perhaps being TRBD1 or TRBD2 (5 bases each). The CDR3 is 12 residues long. Deletions cut 3 bases from V and 4 bases from J, with 6 bases between. Germline lookup yields CDR1 MNHEY and CDR2 SMNVEV (reference sequence). In DNA, the CDR3 is TGTGCCAGCAGTTTTGGGGGAGAGACCCAGTACTTC. It yields the protein CASSFGGETQYF.

This chain connects TRBV5-1 to TRBJ2-1; 10 nucleotides agree with TRBD2. The J segment lost 9 bases and the V segment lost 1 base, leaving 10 bases of the junction unmatched. Germline-derived CDR1 and CDR2 are SGHRS and YFSETQ. CDR3 size: 16 residues. As DNA, the CDR3 is TGCGCCAGCAGCTTGACTAGCGGGACTACGATTGTTGAGCAGTTCTTC. Protein sequence: CASSLTSGTTIVEQFF.

The chain carries TRBV6-6 and TRBJ1-4, with D unclear. V was pared by 4 bases and J by 8 bases, with 17 bases between. Germline V gene lookup returns CDR1 MNHNY and CDR2 SVGAGI (reference sequence). This CDR3 comprises 15 residues. The CDR3 region is CASSSPDAPREKLFF. CDR3 nucleotides: TGTGCCAGCAGTTCCCCCGATGCCCCGAGAGAAAAACTGTTTTTT.

In its sample, this clone was seen once. The chain is built from TRBV2 and TRBJ2-4, with D possibly being TRBD1 or TRBD2 (5 bases each). Trimming pared 1 base from V and 16 bases from J, leaving 14 bases between. CDR3 length: 12 residues. Germline V gene sequence: CDR1 SNHLY, CDR2 FYNNEI. CDR3: CASSEGPGHSYF. CDR3 bases: TGTGCCAGCAGTGAAGGCCCGGGGCATAGTTACTTC.

This chain's CDR3 is CASSWRAGEAFF. CDR3 sequence (DNA): TGTGCCAGCAGCTGGCGGGCAGGAGAAGCTTTCTTT. The chain carries TRBV7-2 and TRBJ1-1, with D unresolved. V was shortened by 4 bases and J by 8 bases, with 11 bases between the two germline ends. The CDR3 has 12 amino acids. Germline assignment: CDR1 SGHTA and CDR2 FQGNSA.

The rearrangement links TRBV5-5 to TRBJ1-4; 9 bases align to TRBD1. The germline gives CDR1 SGHKS, CDR2 YYEKEE (reference sequence). The CDR3 loop spans 17 amino acids. V shed 3 bases, J shed 8 bases, and the junction held 14 bases outside the gene matches. CDR3 residues: CASSWNRGRPTGEKLFF. The CDR3 region has the DNA TGTGCCAGCAGCTGGAACAGGGGGCGGCCAACGGGAGAAAAACTGTTTTTT. Filled out from reference TRBV5-5 and TRBJ1-4, the complete variable domain reads DAGVTQSPTHLIKTRGQQVTLRCSPISGHKSVSWYQQVLGQGPQFIFQYYEKEERGRGNFPDRFSARQFPNYSSELNVNALLLGDSALYLCASSWNRGRPTGEKLFFGSGTQLSVL.

The chain joins TRBV6-5 to TRBJ2-7; D not certain. Trimming removed 9 bases from V and 0 bases from J, with 12 bases in between. The CDR3 spans 13 residues. The V gene's germline CDR1 is MNHEY and CDR2 SVGAGI. In DNA form, the CDR3 reads TGTGCCAGTGAGGCCCGACCCTCCTACGAGCAGTACTTC. Its translation is CASEARPSYEQYF.

The V call is TRBV19, the J call TRBJ2-1; a possible D gene is TRBD2 (5 bases). V was pared by 7 bases and J by 0 bases, with 7 bases between. CDR3 length: 13 residues. The germline CDR1 and CDR2 sequences are LNHDA and SQIVND (reference sequence). CDR3 nucleotide sequence: TGTGCCAGTAAGCGGACCTCCTACAATGAGCAGTTCTTC. Amino acids: CASKRTSYNEQFF.

The V call is TRBV6-5, the J call TRBJ1-3; the D is unclear. Germline V gene lookup returns CDR1 MNHEY and CDR2 SVGAGI. The CDR3 totals 15 residues. V shed 2 bases and J shed 0 bases, with 8 bases lying between them. CDR3 DNA sequence: TGTGCCAGCAGTTACACCAGAAGCTCTGGAAACACCATATATTTT. Protein: CASSYTRSSGNTIYF.

This clone was observed once. The chain employs TRBV10-3 and TRBJ1-5, with unresolved D. Germline values: CDR1 ENHRY, CDR2 SYGVKD. The V gene lost 3 bases and the J gene lost 3 bases, with 9 bases spanning the gap. This CDR3 has 14 amino acids. The CDR3 nucleotides read TGTGCCATCAGTGATGGCCAGATCAATCAGCCCCAGCATTTT. As protein: CAISDGQINQPQHF.

V is TRBV27 and J is TRBJ2-5; D possibly uses TRBD1 or TRBD2 (6 bases each). The length of the CDR3 is 14 residues. V was clipped by 5 bases and J by 4 bases, with 14 bases between them. In germline, CDR1 is MNHEY, CDR2 SMNVEV (reference sequence). The chain's CDR3 is CASSPNGGPETQYF. Here the CDR3 DNA reads TGTGCCAGCAGTCCCAATGGGGGGCCAGAGACCCAGTACTTC.

V and J are TRBV6-1 and TRBJ2-5, with a weak D call TRBD2 (5 bases). The germline V gene encodes CDR1 MNHNS and CDR2 SASEGT. The ends were cut back, 2 bases at V and 11 bases at J, with 12 bases in the middle. CDR3 length: 12 residues. The CDR3 nucleotides are TGTGCCAGCAGTGAAACGCGTCTAGCTCAGTACTTC. Its protein is CASSETRLAQYF.

The V gene is TRBV19, the J gene TRBJ1-1; 8 bases are a match to TRBD1. Trimming removed 5 bases from V and 0 bases from J; junction bases left unmatched: 8. Germline V gene data show CDR1 as LNHDA and CDR2 as SQIVND (reference sequence). The CDR3 loop spans 16 amino acids. For the CDR3, the DNA is TGTGCCAGTAGTTCTCGACAGGGGTCCATGAACACTGAAGCTTTCTTT. Protein sequence: CASSSRQGSMNTEAFF.

The genes are TRBV7-3 and TRBJ2-7; D uncertain. The CDR3 covers 13 residues. The germline CDR1 and CDR2 sequences are SGHTA and FQGTGA. The V and J ends lost 3 bases and 0 bases respectively, with 6 bases between them. CDR3 in DNA: TGTGCCAGCAGCTTCTCTGCCTCCTACGAGCAGTACTTC. This gives the protein CASSFSASYEQYF.

The sample holds one count of this clone. The gene calls are TRBV27 and TRBJ2-5, with a possible D match to TRBD2 (6 bases). V was trimmed by 5 bases and J by 2 bases, leaving 21 bases between them. Germline V gene sequence: CDR1 MNHEY, CDR2 SMNVEV (reference sequence). The CDR3 spans 17 residues. CDR3 DNA: TGTGCCAGCAGTCCATGGGGGAGGAGGGGAGTACAAGAGACCCAGTACTTC. Protein sequence: CASSPWGRRGVQETQYF.